Below, 13 T cell receptor beta chains from the same sample are listed, as sequenced in a study of cytomegalovirus exposure and HLA in healthy donors. The repertoire was sequenced with immunoSEQ multiplex PCR; TCRdb's copy has only in-frame clones and lacks some. The table has some 130,000 clones, roughly 90% seen once. Sequenced: PBMCs. Receptor source: a man aged 18-30 years in good health and CMV-seronegative.

The chain employs TRBV7-8 and TRBJ2-4; 7 bases are shared with TRBD1. The CDR3 has 13 residues. Trimming removed 1 base from V and 9 bases from J; junction bases left unmatched: 3. The germline gives CDR1 SGHVS, CDR2 FQNEAQ. CDR3 coding DNA: TGTGCCAGCAGCTTAGACAGGGGAAGCATTCAGTACTTC. Translating it yields CASSLDRGSIQYF.

The chain joins TRBV4-1 to TRBJ1-2, with D possibly TRBD1 on 6 matching bases. Germline V gene data show CDR1 as MGHRA and CDR2 as YSYEKL. V lost 3 bases to trimming and J lost 8 bases, with 16 bases between them. The CDR3 runs to 14 residues. The CDR3 region has the DNA TGCGCCAGCAGCCACGAAAGGCGGGGGGGCGGCTACACCTTC. It yields the protein CASSHERRGGGYTF.

V usage is TRBV5-1 and J usage is TRBJ1-6; D is possibly TRBD1 (5 bases). The CDR3 is made up of 14 amino acids. CDR1 SGHRS and CDR2 YFSETQ come from the germline V gene. Trimming shortened V by 0 bases and J by 9 bases, and 10 bases separated the two germline ends. For the CDR3, the DNA is TGCGCCAGCAGCTTGGGACGGGGGAGTTCACCCCTCCACTTT. It translates to CASSLGRGSSPLHF.

This chain joins TRBV30 and TRBJ1-1; the D gene is possibly TRBD1 (5 bases). The CDR3 is made up of 13 amino acids. Germline V gene data show CDR1 as GTSNPN and CDR2 as SVGIG (reference sequence). V lost 2 bases and J lost 1, with 8 bases in between. Here the CDR3 reads CAWSRTGNTEAFF. The CDR3 DNA reads TGTGCCTGGAGTAGAACAGGGAACACTGAAGCTTTCTTT.

The count of this clone is one. This chain connects TRBV2 to TRBJ2-7; the match to TRBD2 covers 7 bases. V lost 7 bases and J lost 3; bases outside the gene matches: 9. The germline V gene has CDR1 SNHLY and CDR2 FYNNEI. CDR3 size: 14 residues. CDR3: CASKNVLASYEQYF. CDR3 nucleotides: TGTGCCAGCAAAAATGTACTAGCGAGCTACGAGCAGTACTTC.

The V gene is TRBV7-8, the J gene TRBJ2-1; possible D gene TRBD2, 5 bases. V shed 3 bases and J shed 4 bases, with 7 bases lying between them. The V gene's germline CDR1 is SGHVS and CDR2 FQNEAQ. The CDR3 runs 13 residues. For the CDR3, the DNA is TGTGCCAGCAGCTTGCGGGCGTACAATGAGCAGTTCTTC. It specifies CASSLRAYNEQFF. The full variable domain, rest sourced from reference TRBV7-8 and TRBJ2-1, is GAGVSQSPRYKVAKRGQDVALRCDPISGHVSLFWYQQALGQGPEFLTYFQNEAQLDKSGLPSDRFFAERPEGSVSTLKIQRTQQEDSAVYLCASSLRAYNEQFFGPGTRLTVL.

The chain recombines TRBV25-1 with TRBJ2-1, with D unresolved. CDR3 size: 15 residues. V gave up 4 bases and J gave up 9 bases, with 19 bases separating them. CDR1 and CDR2 from the germline V gene are MGHDK and SYGVNS. CDR3 bases: TGTGCCAGCAGTGCCTCCGACTTCCTTCGGCTTGAGCAGTTCTTC. It specifies CASSASDFLRLEQFF. The whole variable domain, filled in from reference TRBV25-1 and TRBJ2-1, reads EADIYQTPRYLVIGTGKKITLECSQTMGHDKMYWYQQDPGMELHLIHYSYGVNSTEKGDLSSESTVSRIRTEHFPLTLESARPSHTSQYLCASSASDFLRLEQFFGPGTRLTVL.

This chain links TRBV15 with TRBJ1-2, with TRBD1 matching 7 bases. V lost 5 bases and J lost 4; bases outside the gene matches: 7. The CDR3 runs 14 residues. CDR1 and CDR2 (germline): LNHNV, YYDKDF (reference sequence). The CDR3 here is CATSRRQGSYGYTF. In DNA, the CDR3 is TGTGCCACCAGCCGCAGACAGGGCAGCTATGGCTACACCTTC.

J is TRBJ1-2 and V is TRBV27; 11 bases are shared with TRBD1. Germline CDR1 MNHEY, CDR2 SMNVEV (reference sequence). CDR3 length: 14 residues. J lost 7 bases, V lost 6 bases, and 7 bases had no gene match. The CDR3 here is CASRSGQGVGGYTF. CDR3 in DNA: TGTGCCAGCAGATCGGGACAGGGGGTAGGTGGCTACACCTTC.

The chain links TRBV2 to TRBJ1-6, with 8 bases fitting TRBD1. V trimming: 3 bases; J trimming: 7 bases; junction bases outside the gene matches: 5. Germline V lookup: CDR1 SNHLY, CDR2 FYNNEI. This CDR3 has 15 residues. Written as DNA, the CDR3 is TGTGCCAGCAGTGATACAGGGGGAAGGAATTCACCCCTCCACTTT. Amino acid sequence: CASSDTGGRNSPLHF.

The sample holds one count of this clone. This sequence joins TRBV7-9 and TRBJ2-2, with 7 bases fitting TRBD2. V trimming: 6 bases; J trimming: 1 base; junction bases outside the gene matches: 11. Germline V CDR1 and CDR2: SEHNR, FQNEAQ (reference sequence). The CDR3 has 17 amino acids. CDR3 coding DNA: TGTGCCAGCAGTTACGGGGGGAGCGGGAAGAACACCGGGGAGCTGTTTTTT. Protein product: CASSYGGSGKNTGELFF.

The V call is TRBV6-6, the J call TRBJ2-1; TRBD2 matches 7 bases. This CDR3 is 14 amino acids long. J lost 5 bases, V lost 7 bases, and 8 bases had no gene match. CDR1 MNHNY and CDR2 SVGAGI come from the germline V gene (reference sequence). The CDR3 sequence is CASMRRDYDNEQFF. The DNA for the CDR3 is TGTGCCAGCATGCGCCGGGACTATGACAATGAGCAGTTCTTC.

V usage is TRBV2 and J usage is TRBJ2-3, with 14 bases fitting TRBD2. Germline V gene sequence: CDR1 SNHLY, CDR2 FYNNEI. With 8 bases clipped from V and 2 bases from J, the junction kept 6 bases outside the gene matches. The CDR3 runs 16 residues. The CDR3 DNA reads TGTGCCAGCTCGAGGACTAGCGGGGGGATCACAGATACGCAGTATTTT. Residues: CASSRTSGGITDTQYF. Based on the CDR3 plus reference TRBV2 and TRBJ2-3, the full variable domain is EPEVTQTPSHQVTQMGQEVILRCVPISNHLYFYWYRQILGQKVEFLVSFYNNEISEKSEIFDDQFSVERPDGSNFTLKIRSTKLEDSAMYFCASSRTSGGITDTQYFGPGTRLTVL.